This T cell receptor beta chain is from a study of response to subunit inactivated influenza vaccine. General study findings and limits: The authors put forward the suggestion that each seasonal influenza vaccination may bring in only a limited number of new T cells.

This clonotype was observed a handful of times. What it binds is unknown. MiXCR, run by TCRdb on the RT-PCR reads, gives a single entry per CDR3 protein. The sample has hundreds of thousands of distinct CDR3 sequences; about 20% are singletons. The CDR3 is 12 amino acids. The receptor's source is a man aged 50 to 69 who received an inactivated influenza vaccine. This chain joins TRBV21-1 and TRBJ1-2. TRBV21-1 is given as a pseudogene. The sample consisted of PBMCs from blood, taken approximately 20 months after vaccination. CDR3 protein: CASRLQRYGYTF. The CDR3 nucleotides read TGTGCCAGCAGGTTGCAGCGGTATGGCTACACCTTC.